This TCR beta chain was retrieved from a study of naive and memory T cell subsets. There are a few counts of this clonotype. Reverse transcription of blood and skin TCR RNA was primed at alpha and beta constant regions. Amplification of ligated cDNA took four PCR rounds with SP2 and nested alpha and beta constant primers. One entry per CDR3 protein, called by TCRdb with MiXCR from the 5' RACE reads. The sample has more than 20,000 distinct CDR3 sequences, roughly 25% seen once. The CDR3 runs to 12 residues. From germline, CDR1 is SQVTM and CDR2 ANQGSEA. Deletions cut 7 bases from V and 6 bases from J, with 13 bases between. Whole-blood samples were around 2.3 ml of peripheral blood from healthy adult volunteers. TCR cDNA received a 3' ligated oligonucleotide that carried a UMI.

V and J are TRBV29-1 and TRBJ2-1; D is possibly TRBD1 (6 bases). This TCR was recovered from a female donor in good health. The CDR3 loop is CSGKTGSNEQFF. CDR3 DNA sequence: TGCAGCGGGAAAACAGGGTCCAATGAGCAGTTCTTC.